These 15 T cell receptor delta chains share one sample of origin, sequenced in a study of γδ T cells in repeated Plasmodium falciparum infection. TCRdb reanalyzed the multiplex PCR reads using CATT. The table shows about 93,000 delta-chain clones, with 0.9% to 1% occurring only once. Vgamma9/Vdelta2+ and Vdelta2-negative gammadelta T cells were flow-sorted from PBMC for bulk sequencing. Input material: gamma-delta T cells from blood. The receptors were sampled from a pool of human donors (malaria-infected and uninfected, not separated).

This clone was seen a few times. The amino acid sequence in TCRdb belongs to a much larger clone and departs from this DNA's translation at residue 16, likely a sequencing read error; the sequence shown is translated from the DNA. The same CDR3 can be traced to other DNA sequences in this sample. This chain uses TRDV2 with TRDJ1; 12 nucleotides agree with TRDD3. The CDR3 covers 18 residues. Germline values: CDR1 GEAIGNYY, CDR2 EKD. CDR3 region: CACDPLTGGYSDTDKHIF. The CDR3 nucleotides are TGTGCCTGTGACCCTTTGACTGGGGGATACTCTGACACCGATAAACACATCTTC.

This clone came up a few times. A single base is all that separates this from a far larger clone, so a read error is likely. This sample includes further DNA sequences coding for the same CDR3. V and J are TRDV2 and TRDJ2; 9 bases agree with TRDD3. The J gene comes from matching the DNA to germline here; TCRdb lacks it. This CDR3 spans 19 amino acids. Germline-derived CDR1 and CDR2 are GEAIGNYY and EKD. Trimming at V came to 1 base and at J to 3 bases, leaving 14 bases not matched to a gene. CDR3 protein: CACDTATGGDTGLTAQLFF. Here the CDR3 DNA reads TGTGCCTGTGACACGGCGACTGGGGGAGATACAGGACTGACAGCACAACTCTTCTTT.

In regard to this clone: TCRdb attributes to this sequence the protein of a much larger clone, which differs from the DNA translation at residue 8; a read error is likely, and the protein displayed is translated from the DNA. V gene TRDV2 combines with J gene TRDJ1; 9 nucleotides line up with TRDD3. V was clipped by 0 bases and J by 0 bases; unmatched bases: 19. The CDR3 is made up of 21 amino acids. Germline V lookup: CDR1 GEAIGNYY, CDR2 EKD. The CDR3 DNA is TGTGCCTGTGACACCGTTACTCGGGGATACGCCGAGCGGAAGGACACCGATAAACTCATCTTT. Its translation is CACDTVTRGYAERKDTDKLIF.

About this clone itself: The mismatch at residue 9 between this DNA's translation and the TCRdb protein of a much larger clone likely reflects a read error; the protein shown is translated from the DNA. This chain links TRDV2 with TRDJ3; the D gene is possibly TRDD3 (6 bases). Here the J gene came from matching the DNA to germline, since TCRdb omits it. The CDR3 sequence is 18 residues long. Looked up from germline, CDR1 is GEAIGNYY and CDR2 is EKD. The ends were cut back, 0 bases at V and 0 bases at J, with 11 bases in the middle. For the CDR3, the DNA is TGTGCCTGTGACACCGTGAGTGGGGGCTCCTGGGACACCCGACAGATGTTTTTC. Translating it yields CACDTVSGGSWDTRQMFF.

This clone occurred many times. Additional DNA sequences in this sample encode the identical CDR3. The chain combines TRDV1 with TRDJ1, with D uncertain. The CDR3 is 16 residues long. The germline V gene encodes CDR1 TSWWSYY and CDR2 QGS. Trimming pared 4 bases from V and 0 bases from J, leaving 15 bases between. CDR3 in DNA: TGTGCTCTTGGGGGCCAGAGAGGAATCTACACCGATAAACTCATCTTT. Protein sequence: CALGGQRGIYTDKLIF.

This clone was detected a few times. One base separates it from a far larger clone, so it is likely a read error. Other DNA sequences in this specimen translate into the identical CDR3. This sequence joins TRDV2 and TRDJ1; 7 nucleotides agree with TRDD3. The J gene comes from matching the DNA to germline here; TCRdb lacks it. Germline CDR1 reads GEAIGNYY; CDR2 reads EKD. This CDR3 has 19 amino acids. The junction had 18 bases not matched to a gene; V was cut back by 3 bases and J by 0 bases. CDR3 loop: CACDLLDLGVPSYTDKLIF. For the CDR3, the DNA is TGTGCCTGTGACCTCTTGGATCTGGGGGTCCCATCGTACACCGATAAACTCATCTTT.

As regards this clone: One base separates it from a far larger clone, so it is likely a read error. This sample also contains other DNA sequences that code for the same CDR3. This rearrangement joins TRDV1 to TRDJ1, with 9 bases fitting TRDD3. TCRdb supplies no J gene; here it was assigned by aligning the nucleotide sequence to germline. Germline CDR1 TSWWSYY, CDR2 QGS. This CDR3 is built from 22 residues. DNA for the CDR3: TGTGCTCTTGGGGTCCTACTTTCCCACCCTTTACTGGGGGACCCGTACACCGACAAACTCATCTTT. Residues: CALGVLLSHPLLGDPYTDKLIF.

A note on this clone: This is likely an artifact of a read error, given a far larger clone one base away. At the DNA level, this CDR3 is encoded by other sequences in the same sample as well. The CDR3 sequence: CACDTLELNWKGLIF. The CDR3 DNA sequence: TGTGCCTGTGACACGTTGGAATTAAACTGGAAGGGACTCATCTTC. For the V gene the call is TRDV2; the J gene has no call; the table's TRDD3 call for D was not verified on the DNA. The length of the CDR3 is 15 residues. Per germline, CDR1 GEAIGNYY and CDR2 EKD.

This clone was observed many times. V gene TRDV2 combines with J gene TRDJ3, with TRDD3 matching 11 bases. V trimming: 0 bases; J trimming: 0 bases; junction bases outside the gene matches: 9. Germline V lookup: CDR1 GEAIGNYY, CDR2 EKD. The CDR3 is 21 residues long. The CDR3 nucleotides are TGTGCCTGTGACACCGCCCAACTGGGGGATAAAATCTCCTGGGACACCCGACAGATGTTTTTC. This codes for CACDTAQLGDKISWDTRQMFF.

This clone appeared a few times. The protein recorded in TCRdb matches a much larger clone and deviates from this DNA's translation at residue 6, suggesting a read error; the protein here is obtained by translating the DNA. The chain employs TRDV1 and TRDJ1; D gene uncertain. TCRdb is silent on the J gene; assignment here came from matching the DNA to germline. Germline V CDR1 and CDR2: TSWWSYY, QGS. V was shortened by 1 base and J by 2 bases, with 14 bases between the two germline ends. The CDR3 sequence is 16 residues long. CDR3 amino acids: CALGEQVRYPTDKLIF. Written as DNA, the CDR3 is TGTGCTCTTGGGGAACAGGTACGGTACCCGACCGATAAACTCATCTTT.

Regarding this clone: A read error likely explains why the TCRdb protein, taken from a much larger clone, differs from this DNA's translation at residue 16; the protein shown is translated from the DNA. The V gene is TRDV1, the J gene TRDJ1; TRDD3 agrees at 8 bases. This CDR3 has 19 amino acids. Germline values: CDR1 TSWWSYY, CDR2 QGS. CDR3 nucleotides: TGTGCTCTTGGCCCGAGGGTCCTACAGGCGGGATACGGGACCGATAACCTCATCTTT. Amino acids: CALGPRVLQAGYGTDNLIF.

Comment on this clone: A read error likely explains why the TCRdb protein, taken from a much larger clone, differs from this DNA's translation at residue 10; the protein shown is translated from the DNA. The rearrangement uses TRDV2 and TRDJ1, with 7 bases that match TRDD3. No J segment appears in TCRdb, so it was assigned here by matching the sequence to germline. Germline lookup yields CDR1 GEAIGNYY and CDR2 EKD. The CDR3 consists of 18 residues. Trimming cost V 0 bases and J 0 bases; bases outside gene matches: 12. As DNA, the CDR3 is TGTGCCTGTGACACCGTTCTGGGGGTCCCCACCTACACCGATAAACTCATCTTT. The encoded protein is CACDTVLGVPTYTDKLIF.

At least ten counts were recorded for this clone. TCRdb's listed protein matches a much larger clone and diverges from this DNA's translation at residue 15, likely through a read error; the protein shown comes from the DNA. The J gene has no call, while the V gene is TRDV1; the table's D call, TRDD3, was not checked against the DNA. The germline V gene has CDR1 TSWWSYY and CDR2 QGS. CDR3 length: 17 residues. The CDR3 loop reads CALGAKWFPPYTDKPIF. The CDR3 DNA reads TGTGCTCTTGGGGCGAAGTGGTTCCCCCCGTACACCGATAAACCCATCTTT.

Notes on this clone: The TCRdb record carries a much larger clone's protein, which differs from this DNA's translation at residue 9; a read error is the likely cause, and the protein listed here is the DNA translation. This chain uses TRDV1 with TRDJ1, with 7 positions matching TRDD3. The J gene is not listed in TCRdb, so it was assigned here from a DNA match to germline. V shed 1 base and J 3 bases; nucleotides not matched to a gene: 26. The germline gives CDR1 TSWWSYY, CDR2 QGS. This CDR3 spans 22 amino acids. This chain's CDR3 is CALGEQSRRLGSYWGLPDKLIF. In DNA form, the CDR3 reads TGTGCTCTTGGGGAACAAAGTCGACGGTTGGGTTCATACTGGGGATTACCCGATAAACTCATCTTT.

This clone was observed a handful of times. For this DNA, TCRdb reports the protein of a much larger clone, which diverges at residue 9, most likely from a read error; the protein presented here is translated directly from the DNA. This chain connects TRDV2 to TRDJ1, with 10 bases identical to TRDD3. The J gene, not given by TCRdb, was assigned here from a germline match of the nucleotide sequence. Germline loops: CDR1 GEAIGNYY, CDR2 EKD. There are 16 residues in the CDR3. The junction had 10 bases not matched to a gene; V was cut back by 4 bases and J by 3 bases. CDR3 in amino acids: CACDKLGDARADKLIF. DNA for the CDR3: TGTGCCTGTGATAAACTGGGGGATGCTCGGGCCGATAAACTCATCTTT.